This TCR beta chain is from a study of blood T cell repertoires in COVID-19. Study context: Donors in the United States, Italy and Spain gave samples during acute or convalescent COVID-19. PBMCs, B-cell-depleted T cells, or T cells were the source of the cDNA or gDNA that made up the material.

In the source study's methods: Reference gene primer amplification in the assay estimated nucleated cell counts. Data came from immunoSEQ multiplex PCR; TCRdb stores just in-frame clones and leaves some out. V and J calls and clone size are as listed in that table; D and trimming were resolved from the DNA. The sample has 250,000 or so clones, over 80% seen once. CDR3 length: 14 amino acids. Looked up from germline, CDR1 is LGHDT and CDR2 is YNNKEL (reference sequence). Trimming took off 1 base at V and 6 bases at J, with 10 bases between the two ends. Adults between about 18 and 95 years of age took part from some 25 US areas.

This TCR came from a woman in her 30s with acute COVID-19. What was sequenced was PBMCs or T cells enriched from blood (not recorded which). The chain has TRBV3-1 (or the pseudogene TRBV3-2) and TRBJ1-5; D is undetermined. The CDR3 reads CASSQALGGQPQHF. The CDR3 nucleotides are TGTGCCAGCAGCCAAGCCTTGGGAGGTCAGCCCCAGCATTTT.